This T cell receptor beta chain was observed in a study of T cell repertoires in cytomegalovirus infection (dated by TCRdb to the late 2010s). Regarding the research as a whole: Alongside well-studied HLA-B-restricted epitopes, the peptide stimulations were aimed at recently identified HLA-C-restricted CMV epitopes, whose presentation resists viral immunomodulation. The HLA type of each donor mattered for the analysis, because public TCR beta signatures pointed to carriage of CMV infection along with the matching HLA type.

Summary of the overall study and its limitations: The ex vivo response was dominated by HLA-C-restricted CMV-specific TCR beta clonotypes, which also provided the single most frequent clonotype in two of eight donors. In both this cohort and an independent cohort of a few hundred donors, the cumulative frequency of public TCR beta family members distinguished carriers of CMV infection plus the relevant HLA type.

The germline V gene encodes CDR1 SGHAT and CDR2 FQNNGV. The CDR3 measures 15 amino acids from cysteine to phenylalanine. CDR3 DNA is the only sequence kept; it has 45 bases, read in frame from the first base. V trim: 5 bases; J trim: 0 bases; unmatched bases: 6. This clonotype has only a few counts. This receptor's antigen is unknown. Base quality data are lacking; no much larger clone is found one base away. The sequencer listed for this sample is Illumina HiSeq 1500. TCRdb reanalyzed the raw reads on its own, using fastp at Q25 for trimming and MiXCR for clone calling, and kept in-frame beta chains. Records with the same CDR3 protein are collapsed into one entry carrying the most frequent genes and DNA. Present in this sample are 35,000 or so distinct CDR3 sequences, roughly half of which were seen just once. The ten largest account for around 90% of the sample. The intended sense of this specimen's treatment or condition label: in vitro stimulation with specific CMV peptide epitopes to enrich CMV-specific T cells.

The sequencing used CD8+ T cells from cultured PBMCs, collected from culture after CMV antigen stimulation. The source of this sequence is a human donor in good health (CMV status not recorded). Some clones in this sample may be carry-over from other donors' samples. The V and J segments used are TRBV11-2 and TRBJ2-7, with 8 bases in between that match TRBD1. The DNA is as follows: TGTGCCAGCAGCCGTGGACAGGGTCGCTCCTACGAGCAGTACTTC. It encodes CASSRGQGRSYEQYF.